These 2 T cell receptor beta chains came from one sample sequenced in a study of T cell repertoires in cytomegalovirus infection. TCRdb reanalysed the reads using MiXCR and keeps one entry per CDR3 protein. The sample consists of 65,000 to 85,000 distinct CDR3 sequences, about 27% of them appearing once. Antigens of these TCRs are unknown. Sequencing used CD8+ T cells from cultured PBMCs, obtained from culture after CMV antigen stimulation. The receptors come from a human donor in good health (CMV status not recorded). Some clones in this sample may be carry-over from other donors' samples.

With respect to this clonotype: This may arise from a read error, as a much more abundant clone is one base away. CDR3 DNA sequence: TGTGCCAGCAGTTACCCGACTAGCGGGGGGCTATCCATAGATACGCAGTATTTT. Residues: CASSYPTSGGLSIDTQYF. The rearrangement joins TRBV6-6 to TRBJ2-3, with 13 bases aligning to TRBD2. With V trimmed by 2 bases and J by 5 bases, 10 bases remained unmatched. The CDR3 extends over 18 amino acids. Per germline, CDR1 MNHNY and CDR2 SVGAGI (reference sequence).

This clonotype was seen repeatedly, ten times or more. The rearrangement uses TRBV9 and TRBJ1-2; TRBD1 matches at 9 bases. This CDR3 comprises 14 residues. J was trimmed by 12 bases and V by 7 bases; bases with no gene match: 16. Germline V gene lookup returns CDR1 SGDLS and CDR2 YYNGEE. The CDR3 DNA reads as TGTGCCAGCTCCCCAGCGGGAACAGGGGGCAGGCACACCTTC. Amino acid sequence: CASSPAGTGGRHTF.